What follows are 29 T cell receptor beta chains derived from one specimen sequenced in a study of human T cells and chemical hapten exposure. Using its own MiXCR run on the 5' RACE reads, TCRdb lists one record per CDR3 protein. The data show tens of thousands of distinct CDR3 sequences, with roughly 8% seen just once and under 2.5% held by the top ten. Total RNA extraction was carried out from unfractionated whole blood. The receptors derive from a male donor in good health.

This clonotype came up many times. V gene TRBV12-3 or TRBV12-4 combines with J gene TRBJ2-5; 9 bases map to TRBD1. V lost 3 bases and J lost 5; bases outside the gene matches: 4. There are 14 residues in the CDR3. The CDR3 region has the DNA TGTGCCAGCAGTTTCGGGACAGGGTTGGAGACCCAGTACTTC. It translates to CASSFGTGLETQYF.

CDR3 residues: CASSQLYTRDREGQETQYF. The CDR3 region has the DNA TGCGCCAGCAGTCAACTCTATACCCGGGACAGGGAAGGGCAAGAGACCCAGTACTTC. The chain employs TRBV23-1 and TRBJ2-5; 9 positions match TRBD1. TRBV23-1 has ORF status, its function being uncertain. J was trimmed by 2 bases and V by 2 bases; bases with no gene match: 15. The CDR3 covers 19 residues.

A few counts support this clonotype. J is TRBJ2-3 and V is TRBV2; D is ambiguous. With 3 bases removed from V and 0 bases from J, the gap between germline ends came to 13 bases. In germline, CDR1 is SNHLY, CDR2 FYNNEI. The CDR3 runs 16 residues. The CDR3 spells CASSDRIGPSTDTQYF. CDR3 DNA: TGTGCCAGCAGTGATAGGATAGGCCCCAGCACAGATACGCAGTATTTT.

At least ten counts were recorded for this clonotype. The chain has TRBV14 and TRBJ1-4; no clear D gene. The CDR3 is made up of 15 amino acids. Germline CDR1 SGHDN, CDR2 FVKESK. V lost 0 bases, J lost 2 bases, and 7 bases lay in between. Written as DNA, the CDR3 is TGTGCCAGCAGCCAAGACCCCCTGACTAATGAAAAACTGTTTTTT. It specifies CASSQDPLTNEKLFF.

The CDR3 region is CSVAPLIDYNEQFF. CDR3 in DNA: TGCAGCGTTGCTCCCCTCATCGACTACAATGAGCAGTTCTTC. V is TRBV29-1 and J is TRBJ2-1; no firm D call. Trimming shortened V by 4 bases and J by 3 bases, and 13 bases separated the two germline ends. CDR1 SQVTM and CDR2 ANQGSEA come from the germline V gene. The CDR3 consists of 14 residues.

The rearrangement uses TRBV29-1 and TRBJ1-1; TRBD1 is a possible D gene (5 bases). Deletions cut 1 base from V and 1 base from J, with 7 bases between. The CDR3 loop spans 13 amino acids. Germline lookup yields CDR1 SQVTM and CDR2 ANQGSEA. The CDR3 loop is CSVEGQRNTEAFF. Written as DNA, the CDR3 is TGCAGCGTTGAAGGACAGAGGAACACTGAAGCTTTCTTT.

V and J are TRBV11-2 and TRBJ2-5; the match to TRBD2 covers 14 bases. V was clipped by 5 bases and J by 4 bases; unmatched bases: 6. Germline CDR1 reads SGHAT; CDR2 reads FQNNGV. This CDR3 is built from 16 residues. CDR3 protein: CASSLGLAGGGETQYF. The CDR3 DNA reads TGTGCCAGCAGCCTAGGACTAGCGGGAGGTGGAGAGACCCAGTACTTC.

The rearrangement links TRBV12-5 to TRBJ2-3, with TRBD2 matching over 10 bases. Germline values: CDR1 LGHNT, CDR2 FRNRAP. The CDR3 is 16 amino acids. With 5 bases clipped from V and 2 bases from J, the junction kept 7 bases outside the gene matches. The CDR3 loop reads CASGTSSGGPTDTQYF. The CDR3 coding sequence is TGTGCTAGTGGTACCTCTAGCGGGGGACCCACAGATACGCAGTATTTT.

The rearrangement uses TRBV5-4 and TRBJ2-4; no reliable D call. The germline V gene encodes CDR1 SGHNT and CDR2 YYREEE (reference sequence). This CDR3 has 14 residues. V was clipped by 4 bases and J by 3 bases, with 11 bases between them. The CDR3 reads CASSKGPVKNIQYF. The DNA of the CDR3 is TGTGCCAGCAGCAAAGGGCCGGTCAAAAACATTCAGTACTTC.

Details on this clonotype: The junction departs from germline at one end; a sequencing error may be responsible. The V and J genes are TRBV2 and TRBJ1-1; weak D call: TRBD1 (6 bases). This CDR3 spans 15 amino acids. CDR1 and CDR2 (germline): SNHLY, FYNNEI. The CDR3 region is CASSEETGRGTETFF. The CDR3 region has the DNA TGTGCCAGCAGTGAAGAAACAGGGAGGGGCACTGAAACTTTCTTT. Full variable domain (remainder filled in from reference TRBV2 and TRBJ1-1): EPEVTQTPSHQVTQMGQEVILRCVPISNHLYFYWYRQILGQKVEFLVSFYNNEISEKSEIFDDQFSVERPDGSNFTLKIRSTKLEDSAMYFCASSEETGRGTETFFGQGTRLTVV.

The V and J genes are TRBV10-3 and TRBJ2-1; the match to TRBD2 covers 9 bases. The CDR3 has 14 residues. In germline, CDR1 is ENHRY, CDR2 SYGVKD. J lost 6 bases, V lost 3 bases, and 3 bases had no gene match. The chain's CDR3 is CAISDPAGGNEQFF. For the CDR3, the DNA is TGTGCCATCAGTGATCCAGCGGGGGGCAATGAGCAGTTCTTC.

This clonotype has ten or more counts. V and J are TRBV5-1 and TRBJ1-1; D uncertain. CDR3 length: 15 amino acids. CDR1 SGHRS and CDR2 YFSETQ come from the germline V gene. V lost 3 bases and J lost 0, with 12 bases in between. CDR3 in DNA: TGCGCCAGCAGCTGGAGGGATCCCATGAACACTGAAGCTTTCTTT. It encodes CASSWRDPMNTEAFF.

This clonotype has more than one count but fewer than ten. This chain connects TRBV27 to TRBJ2-2; 7 bases are a match to TRBD1. V shed 2 bases, J shed 6 bases, and the junction held 3 bases outside the gene matches. The CDR3 is 14 amino acids. Germline CDR1 MNHEY, CDR2 SMNVEV (reference sequence). CDR3 residues: CASSLKTGPGELFF. Written as DNA, the CDR3 is TGTGCCAGCAGTTTAAAGACAGGGCCCGGGGAGCTGTTTTTT.

In this sample, this clonotype turned up a few times. The gene calls are TRBV20-1 and TRBJ2-3; 10 bases are shared with TRBD1. V gave up 3 bases and J gave up 4 bases; unmatched junction bases: 10. This CDR3 contains 16 residues. Germline CDR1 and CDR2: DFQATT and SNEGSKA (reference sequence). The CDR3 bases are TGCAGTGCTAGTGAAAGGACAGGGGGTTACTCAGATACGCAGTATTTT. This codes for CSASERTGGYSDTQYF.

This clonotype was recorded many times. The chain links TRBV7-2 to TRBJ2-2; 10 nucleotides agree with TRBD1. CDR1 and CDR2 from the germline V gene are SGHTA and FQGNSA. The CDR3 runs 16 residues. J was trimmed by 7 bases and V by 3 bases; bases with no gene match: 8. DNA for the CDR3: TGTGCCAGCAGCTTTTATAGACAGGGGGCGGGCGGGGAGCTGTTTTTT. This codes for CASSFYRQGAGGELFF. Full variable domain (remainder filled in from reference TRBV7-2 and TRBJ2-2): GAGVSQSPSNKVTEKGKDVELRCDPISGHTALYWYRQSLGQGLEFLIYFQGNSAPDKSGLPSDRFSAERTGGSVSTLTIQRTQQEDSAVYLCASSFYRQGAGGELFFGEGSRLTVL.

This sequence joins TRBV7-3 and TRBJ1-6; D is perhaps TRBD1 (5 bases). The CDR3 sequence is 13 residues long. V was clipped by 5 bases and J by 9 bases, with 11 bases between them. In germline, CDR1 is SGHTA, CDR2 FQGTGA. In DNA, the CDR3 is TGTGCCAGCAGCAGACAGCCGTTTTCACCCCTCCACTTT. Translation: CASSRQPFSPLHF.

The V gene is TRBV25-1, the J gene TRBJ2-2, with D maybe TRBD1 (5 bases). The CDR3 spans 15 residues. Germline-derived CDR1 and CDR2 are MGHDK and SYGVNS. Trimming shortened V by 4 bases and J by 1 base, and 10 bases separated the two germline ends. CDR3 amino acids: CASSAMDKNTGELFF. The DNA for the CDR3 is TGTGCCAGCAGTGCCATGGACAAGAACACCGGGGAGCTGTTTTTT.

The rearrangement links TRBV5-1 to TRBJ2-2; D remains unclear. V lost 7 bases and J lost 2, with 12 bases in between. CDR1 is SGHRS and CDR2 is YFSETQ in the germline V gene. The CDR3 contains 14 residues. CDR3 sequence (DNA): TGCGCCAGCGAGGCGATAGGTAACACCGGGGAGCTGTTTTTT. This codes for CASEAIGNTGELFF.

The rearrangement links TRBV5-4 to TRBJ2-5; 7 bases match TRBD2. CDR3 length: 14 residues. In germline, CDR1 is SGHNT, CDR2 YYREEE (reference sequence). The trim removed 5 bases at V and 5 bases at J, leaving 9 bases unmatched. CDR3 DNA sequence: TGTGCCAGCAGTCATTCTAGCGGATGGGAGACCCAGTACTTC. Residues: CASSHSSGWETQYF.

The rearrangement uses TRBV6-2 or TRBV6-3 and TRBJ1-1; D gene ambiguous. CDR3 length equals 13 residues. V lost 8 bases to trimming and J lost 3 bases, with 13 bases between them. Looked up from germline, CDR1 is MNHEY and CDR2 is SVGEGT. The CDR3 loop is CASQTARDTEAFF. The CDR3 DNA reads TGTGCCAGCCAAACAGCGAGGGACACTGAAGCTTTCTTT.

V gene TRBV12-3 or TRBV12-4 combines with J gene TRBJ1-1, with a possible D match to TRBD1 (5 bases). V lost 5 bases, J lost 2 bases, and 21 bases lay in between. The CDR3 extends over 17 amino acids. CDR3 sequence (DNA): TGTGCCAGCAGTGCGGATGCCGTGGAGGGGCTTAACACTGAAGCTTTCTTT. Translated: CASSADAVEGLNTEAFF.

The table lists this clonotype with many counts. The V and J genes are TRBV14 and TRBJ2-1; 8 bases match TRBD1. CDR1 and CDR2 (germline): SGHDN, FVKESK. CDR3 length equals 16 residues. J lost 4 bases, V lost 5 bases, and 10 bases had no gene match. The CDR3 loop reads CASSFWIGQGYNEQFF. CDR3 nucleotide sequence: TGTGCCAGCAGCTTCTGGATCGGACAGGGATACAATGAGCAGTTCTTC.

J is TRBJ2-4 and V is TRBV11-2; D gene ambiguous. The ends were cut back, 4 bases at V and 0 bases at J, with 13 bases in the middle. The CDR3 covers 16 residues. Germline CDR1 reads SGHAT; CDR2 reads FQNNGV. The CDR3 coding sequence is TGTGCCAGCAGCTCTCCGGACGGCCTAGCCAAAAACATTCAGTACTTC. This sequence encodes CASSSPDGLAKNIQYF.

The rearrangement links TRBV5-1 to TRBJ1-1; TRBD1 is a possible D gene (5 bases). The germline V gene has CDR1 SGHRS and CDR2 YFSETQ. V was trimmed by 1 base and J by 1 base, leaving 11 bases between them. The CDR3 has 15 residues. The CDR3 region has the DNA TGCGCCAGCAGCTTGCAGGGTTTTTCGAACACTGAAGCTTTCTTT. Its translation is CASSLQGFSNTEAFF.

The chain is built from TRBV11-2 and TRBJ2-1; no clear D gene. CDR3 length: 14 amino acids. Looked up from germline, CDR1 is SGHAT and CDR2 is FQNNGV. The V gene lost 5 bases and the J gene lost 5 bases, with 13 bases spanning the gap. The CDR3 sequence: CASSPRTTDNEQFF. The CDR3, as DNA: TGTGCCAGCAGCCCGCGCACTACTGACAATGAGCAGTTCTTC.

Note on this clonotype: Given the absence of the conserved phenylalanine or tryptophan at the CDR3 end, a read error is likely. This sequence joins TRBV19 and TRBJ2-7; weak D call: TRBD2 (6 bases). V was pared by 1 base and J by 3 bases, with 10 bases between. CDR3 length: 14 residues. The germline CDR1 and CDR2 sequences are LNHDA and SQIVND (reference sequence). CDR3 protein: CASSIGREHYEQYL. In DNA, the CDR3 is TGTGCCAGTAGTATAGGTCGGGAGCACTACGAGCAGTACTTG.

This clonotype was observed a handful of times. The chain carries TRBV5-4 and TRBJ2-1, with 7 bases lining up with TRBD2. The length of the CDR3 is 14 residues. The V and J ends lost 0 bases and 9 bases, in that order; junction bases with no gene match: 6. Germline V gives CDR1 SGHNT, CDR2 YYREEE (reference sequence). CDR3: CASSLEGGPGEQFF. CDR3 sequence (DNA): TGTGCCAGCAGCTTGGAGGGAGGGCCGGGTGAGCAGTTCTTC.

This clonotype was seen a few times. The chain recombines TRBV12-3 or TRBV12-4 with TRBJ2-7; no definite D call. This CDR3 is built from 13 residues. Trimming pared 2 bases from V and 7 bases from J, leaving 12 bases between. The CDR3 sequence is CASSLTAVMEQYF. The DNA of the CDR3 is TGTGCCAGCAGTTTAACGGCGGTAATGGAGCAGTACTTC.

The V and J genes are TRBV20-1 and TRBJ2-5; 9 bases fit TRBD1. Germline CDR1 DFQATT, CDR2 SNEGSKA (reference sequence). CDR3 length: 16 residues. Unmatched junction bases numbered 8, after V lost 3 bases and J lost 0 bases. The CDR3 bases are TGCAGTGCTAGCACTCCGGACAGGGGATACCAAGAGACCCAGTACTTC. It codes for CSASTPDRGYQETQYF.